The present TCR beta chain was sequenced within a study of blood T cell repertoires in COVID-19. The wider study: In each case, the material was cDNA or gDNA derived from T cells, B-cell-depleted T cells, or PBMCs.

Clones were sequenced by immunoSEQ multiplex PCR, and TCRdb holds only the in-frame ones, with some missing. In the table there are fewer than 150,000 clones, roughly 84% of which are singletons. As for this clone: At the DNA level, this CDR3 is encoded by other sequences in the same sample as well.

The sequence derives from a woman under 40 who had recovered from COVID-19. The sequenced material came from peripheral blood.

The DNA of the CDR3 is TGTGCCAGTAGTATTAGAGAGAACACTGAAGCTTTCTTT. Protein: CASSIRENTEAFF. This chain joins TRBV19 and TRBJ1-1, with D hard to call. Between the trimmed V and J ends, which lost 3 bases and 1 base, there was a span of 6 bases. The germline gives CDR1 LNHDA, CDR2 SQIVND (reference sequence). The CDR3 totals 13 residues.